This is a list of T cell receptor beta chains from one sample in a study of post-analysis software for immune sequencing data. In TCRdb, the PCR reads were re-called with MiXCR into one record per CDR3 protein. The data show about 200,000 distinct CDR3 sequences, 29% seen once. The sequenced sample consisted of blood. The source of these receptors is a girl under 18 with multiple sclerosis. Each CDR3 is given with its conserved first and last residue. The D gene is left open where the match is weak. Size tells how often a clone was seen (once, few, many) or the class of an expanded clone, and some rows leave it out.

clone_size	v_call	d_call	j_call	cdr3_aa	cdr3_nt
many	TRBV24-1	.	TRBJ2-3	CATARDSTDTQYF	TGTGCCACCGCCCGGGACAGCACAGATACGCAGTATTTT
.	TRBV15	.	TRBJ1-4	CATSRGDFGATNEKLFF	TGTGCCACCAGCAGAGGAGATTTCGGAGCAACTAATGAAAAACTGTTTTTT
few	TRBV2	TRBD1	TRBJ1-2	CASSVTGTGYTF	TGTGCCAGCAGCGTGACAGGGACCGGCTACACCTTC
.	TRBV6-5	.	TRBJ2-2	CASSYSLPPSNGELFF	TGTGCCAGCAGTTACTCTCTACCGCCCAGTAACGGGGAGCTGTTTTTT
few	TRBV12-3/TRBV12-4	TRBD1	TRBJ1-1	CASRQGARFSEAFF	TGTGCCAGCAGACAGGGGGCGAGGTTCTCTGAAGCTTTCTTT
few	TRBV12-5	.	TRBJ1-1	CASGLPAGVETEAFF	TGTGCTAGTGGTTTGCCCGCAGGGGTAGAGACTGAAGCTTTCTTT
.	TRBV5-1	.	TRBJ1-1	CARIRDTEAFF	TGCGCCAGGATCAGGGACACTGAAGCTTTCTTT
few	TRBV28	TRBD2	TRBJ2-1	CASRKREGNYNEQFF	TGTGCCAGCAGGAAGCGGGAAGGGAACTACAATGAGCAGTTCTTC
.	TRBV20-1	.	TRBJ1-1	CSARIGGGITEAFF	TGCAGTGCTAGGATCGGAGGGGGTATTACTGAAGCTTTCTTT
.	TRBV29-1	TRBD1	TRBJ2-3	CSVGFGQGWADTQYF	TGCAGCGTTGGGTTTGGACAGGGTTGGGCTGATACGCAGTATTTT
many	TRBV12-3/TRBV12-4	.	TRBJ1-2	CASRSKEGYGYTF	TGTGCCAGCAGATCCAAAGAAGGCTATGGCTACACCTTC
.	TRBV7-9	.	TRBJ1-1	CASSLPTGLTEAFF	TGTGCCAGCAGCTTACCCACCGGGCTGACTGAAGCTTTCTTT
many	TRBV27	.	TRBJ2-3	CASSSSPPADTQYF	TGTGCCAGCAGCTCCTCCCCACCCGCAGATACGCAGTATTTT
.	TRBV11-2	.	TRBJ2-5	CASSDAGWETQYF	TGTGCCAGCAGTGATGCAGGTTGGGAGACCCAGTACTTC
many	TRBV10-3	.	TRBJ2-7	CAISKFSYEQYF	TGTGCCATCAGCAAGTTCTCCTACGAGCAGTACTTC
many	TRBV28	.	TRBJ2-5	CASEPGQQETQYF	TGTGCCAGCGAACCAGGACAACAAGAGACCCAGTACTTC
few	TRBV11-3	TRBD1	TRBJ1-6	CASSPGGLSNSPLHF	TGTGCCAGCAGCCCAGGGGGACTGAGTAATTCACCCCTCCACTTT
.	TRBV6-5	TRBD2	TRBJ2-7	CASSYSTSGSSRSHEQYF	TGTGCCAGCAGTTACTCGACTAGCGGGAGTTCCCGCTCCCACGAGCAGTACTTC
.	TRBV6-5	TRBD2	TRBJ2-5	CASRGRVLGQETQYF	TGTGCCAGCAGGGGGAGGGTTCTGGGACAAGAGACCCAGTACTTC
.	TRBV5-1	TRBD2	TRBJ2-7	CASSLDSSGADMTYEQYF	TGCGCCAGCAGCTTGGATTCTAGCGGCGCCGATATGACCTACGAGCAGTACTTC
few	TRBV5-1	TRBD1	TRBJ2-1	CASSFKLAGGHEQFF	TGCGCCAGCAGCTTTAAGTTGGCAGGGGGACATGAGCAGTTCTTC
many	TRBV20-1	TRBD2	TRBJ2-1	CSARAMTSGNGEQFF	TGCAGTGCTAGAGCCATGACTAGCGGGAATGGTGAGCAGTTCTTC
many	TRBV20-1	.	TRBJ1-5	CSAGPWDQPQHF	TGCAGTGCTGGCCCGTGGGATCAGCCCCAGCATTTT
many	TRBV29-1	.	TRBJ2-7	CSVKAVGEQYF	TGCAGCGTTAAGGCTGTCGGTGAGCAGTACTTC
.	TRBV25-1	.	TRBJ1-1	CASSSRLGVNTDAFF	TGTGCCAGCAGTTCCCGACTGGGAGTGAACACTGACGCTTTCTTT
few	TRBV5-1	.	TRBJ2-7	CASSQGGAESFHEQYF	TGCGCCAGCAGCCAGGGGGGAGCGGAGTCGTTTCATGAGCAGTACTTC
many	TRBV6-5	.	TRBJ1-2	CASSARGQHYGYTF	TGTGCCAGCAGTGCCCGGGGACAACACTATGGCTACACCTTC
few	TRBV5-1	TRBD1	TRBJ2-7	CASSLWTGVSYEQYF	TGCGCCAGCAGCTTGTGGACAGGCGTTTCCTACGAGCAGTACTTC
.	TRBV7-2	.	TRBJ2-3	CASSLDYTGTQYF	TGTGCCAGCAGCTTAGACTACACAGGTACGCAGTATTTT
.	TRBV12-3/TRBV12-4	.	TRBJ2-7	CASSFTSPYEQYF	TGTGCCAGCAGTTTCACATCTCCCTACGAGCAGTACTTC
few	TRBV7-2	TRBD1	TRBJ1-2	CASSVGQSIYYGYTF	TGTGCCAGCAGCGTGGGACAGAGTATTTACTATGGCTACACCTTC
.	TRBV28	.	TRBJ2-7	CASREPGVPYEQYF	TGTGCCAGCCGAGAACCCGGGGTCCCCTACGAGCAGTACTTC
few	TRBV28	.	TRBJ2-7	CASSHRDHSYEQYF	TGTGCCAGCAGTCACAGGGACCACTCCTACGAGCAGTACTTC
.	TRBV5-1	.	TRBJ1-1	CASPREDYSTEAFF	TGCGCCAGCCCCAGGGAAGACTACAGCACTGAAGCTTTCTTT
.	TRBV14	.	TRBJ2-3	CASAVRADTQYF	TGTGCCAGCGCCGTGCGGGCAGATACGCAGTATTTT
few	TRBV30	TRBD1	TRBJ2-7	CAMDRSSYEQYF	TGTGCCATGGACAGGAGCTCCTACGAGCAGTACTTC
many	TRBV20-1	TRBD1	TRBJ2-1	CSAPALCRGCDEQFF	TGCAGTGCGCCTGCCCTTTGCAGGGGGTGCGATGAGCAGTTCTTC
many	TRBV5-5	.	TRBJ2-7	CASSFRDPAYEQYF	TGTGCCAGCAGCTTCCGGGACCCCGCCTACGAGCAGTACTTC
few	TRBV6-1	TRBD1	TRBJ1-5	CASSEVRGLGNQPQHF	TGTGCCAGCAGTGAAGTTAGGGGGCTAGGCAATCAGCCCCAGCATTTT
.	TRBV5-1	TRBD2	TRBJ2-3	CASSPLGTSERTDTQYF	TGCGCCAGCAGCCCACTTGGGACTAGCGAACGCACAGATACGCAGTATTTT
.	TRBV6-1	.	TRBJ1-1	CASSDSRQAPNTEAFF	TGTGCCAGCAGTGACTCCAGACAGGCCCCGAACACTGAAGCTTTCTTT
few	TRBV10-3	TRBD1	TRBJ1-1	CAIKGTGRETEAFF	TGTGCCATCAAGGGGACAGGGAGGGAAACTGAAGCTTTCTTT
few	TRBV2	.	TRBJ2-5	CASKGRVETQYF	TGTGCCAGCAAGGGCAGGGTGGAGACCCAGTACTTC
many	TRBV4-2	TRBD1	TRBJ2-5	CASSQARGTGVQETQYF	TGTGCCAGCAGCCAAGCCAGGGGGACAGGGGTTCAAGAGACCCAGTACTTC
few	TRBV29-1	.	TRBJ2-1	CSVEDPGGPTYNEQFF	TGCAGCGTTGAAGATCCAGGCGGCCCCACCTACAATGAGCAGTTCTTC
.	TRBV7-2	.	TRBJ2-1	CASSLHPSNKQFF	TGTGCCAGCAGCTTACACCCCTCGAATAAGCAGTTCTTC
few	TRBV6-2/TRBV6-3	.	TRBJ2-1	CASSPQGFNEQFF	TGTGCCAGCAGTCCACAGGGTTTCAATGAGCAGTTCTTC
many	TRBV5-5	.	TRBJ2-3	CASSFSADTQYF	TGTGCCAGCAGCTTTAGCGCAGATACGCAGTATTTT
few	TRBV4-1	.	TRBJ1-2	CASSQSLAGSPYGYTF	TGCGCCAGCAGCCAATCGCTAGCAGGGAGCCCCTATGGCTACACCTTC
.	TRBV7-8	.	TRBJ1-1	CASSLGAGAAEAFF	TGTGCCAGCAGCTTAGGGGCAGGGGCCGCTGAAGCTTTCTTT
.	TRBV20-1	.	TRBJ2-5	CSASADSYTQETQYF	TGCAGTGCTAGCGCGGACAGTTATACCCAAGAGACCCAGTACTTC
.	TRBV12-3/TRBV12-4	.	TRBJ1-4	CASSLWYSQAPLGDEKLFF	TGTGCCAGCAGTTTATGGTACTCCCAGGCCCCATTGGGGGATGAAAAACTGTTTTTT
.	TRBV12-5	TRBD1	TRBJ2-5	CASGLILRDRGRETQYF	TGTGCTAGTGGTTTGATCCTGAGGGACAGGGGGCGAGAGACCCAGTACTTC